This T cell receptor beta chain was recovered during a study of blood T cells in healthy people across ages (dated by TCRdb to the mid-2010s). With regard to the full study: In model experiments, template switching captured about one uniquely barcoded TCR beta cDNA molecule for every two T cells. To avoid experimental bias, donors of different ages were spread randomly across the sequencing lanes. The study measured age-related changes in TCR beta repertoire diversity using deep sequencing normalized with unique cDNA molecular identifiers. The study analyzed two additional independent replicas of 1 million unique cDNA reads from the same blood draw for two donors, one aged 18 to 29 and one aged 80 or older. Four age groups were formed from the donors: young (average roughly 15 years), middle-aged (just under 40), aged (62) and long-lived (82).

Study-level results and caveats: Total diversity estimates from one million sequenced T cells were considered lower bounds and underestimates. As age increased, observed TCR beta diversity per million T cells dropped in a roughly linear way, and a significant reduction was already evident by age 40. The percentage of naive T cells measured by flow cytometry correlated strongly with observed TCR beta diversity. Because donor CMV infection status was unknown, age-related changes in expanded clonotypes were potentially confounded. The long-lived group showed more naive CD4+ T cells, fewer expanded clones and increased TCR diversity than the aged group, suggesting age selection. Conclusive comparison of naive and antigen-experienced compartments was prevented by the profiling of bulk unsorted PBMCs.

The library was made by 5' RACE. The reads were generated on an Illumina HiSeq 2500. A second roughly 7 to 12 cycle PCR used a sample-barcoded 5' primer and a J-beta primer mix. A template-switch 5' adaptor carrying 12 random nucleotides introduced a unique molecular identifier onto each TCR beta cDNA molecule. At least 2.5 million CDR3-containing paired-end reads were obtained from each sample. The Mint cDNA synthesis kit, primed by a TRBC-specific oligonucleotide, was used to synthesize first-strand cDNA from all RNA. Following uracil-DNA glycosylase treatment, a first 18-cycle PCR with universal primers M1SS and BC2_uni_R was performed on all cDNA. The original methods were these. Normalization of each sample was performed by random selection of 1 million high-quality reads, each carrying a distinct molecular identifier. Instead of being binned into consensus sequences, reads with shared molecular identifiers were discarded. CDR3 identification, clonotype clustering and error correction used MiTCR with a Q25 quality threshold and the strictest error-elimination algorithm. A nonparametric unseen species model using Euler transformation provided a lower-bound estimate of total TCR beta diversity. TCRdb took the public reads, trimmed them with fastp at Q25, ran MiXCR for clone calling and kept in-frame beta chains. Entries are consolidated by CDR3 protein sequence, retaining the most common genes and DNA. It is TCRdb's table, rather than the study itself, that gives the V and J calls and clone size. The sample data list hundreds of thousands of distinct CDR3 sequences, and roughly 32% of these were observed just once. Together, the top ten hold 15% of the sample.

Relative to germline, V is 3 bases shorter and J is 8 bases shorter, with 14 bases between their ends. Taken from cysteine to phenylalanine, the CDR3 has 15 residues. Only CDR3 DNA is held: 45 bases, read in frame from base 1. The germline V gene gives CDR1 as SGHTA and CDR2 as FQGNSA. The roughly 39 donors, aged 6 to 90 years, were systemically healthy Caucasian individuals from Russia. Each donor gave 8 to 10 milliliters of peripheral blood, collected into EDTA-treated Vacutainer tubes. PBMCs were isolated by Ficoll-Paque density-gradient centrifugation, with at least 6.5 million obtained per sample. Trizol reagent was used to extract total RNA from the PBMCs, yielding at least 5.5 micrograms per sample. The percentages of naive CD45RAhigh/CD27high T cells were determined by flow cytometry on a PBMC aliquot from every donor. This clonotype occurred many times. The antigen this receptor binds is unknown. Base qualities were left out, and no much larger clone turns up one base away.

This TCR was sampled from a woman aged 80 or over in good health. Donor details come from another sample of the same person, matched by shared clones. The sequence links TRBV7-2 to TRBJ1-6; TRBD1 is perhaps the D gene, given 5 matching bases. Source material: blood. CDR3 reads: CASSLGDRTDSPLHF. The nucleotide sequence reads TGTGCCAGCAGCTTGGGAGACAGAACAGATTCACCCCTCCACTTT.